The 9 T cell receptor beta chains listed next were all sequenced from one sample in a study of cytomegalovirus exposure and HLA in healthy donors. The PCR used 60 Vbeta and 13 Jbeta primers. Libraries were prepared by immunoSEQ multiplex PCR; TCRdb keeps only in-frame clonotypes and omits some of them. This sample has more than 100,000 clones, with more than 60% found just once. The specimen was PBMCs. The receptors come from a woman in her thirties or forties in good health and CMV-seronegative.

The chain couples TRBV11-3 to TRBJ1-2; TRBD1 matches at 7 bases. After removal of 3 bases from V and 2 bases from J, the junction contained 12 bases not matched to a gene. This CDR3 is 17 amino acids long. Germline values: CDR1 SGHNT, CDR2 YENEEA. The CDR3 reads CASSFVDRALPNYGYTF. The CDR3 DNA sequence: TGTGCCAGCAGCTTCGTCGACAGGGCCCTCCCCAACTATGGCTACACCTTC.

This clone has only a few counts. The chain has TRBV28 and TRBJ2-2; 7 bases align to TRBD1. V shed 3 bases, J shed 6 bases, and the junction held 10 bases outside the gene matches. The CDR3 length is 16 residues. Germline V lookup: CDR1 MDHEN, CDR2 SYDVKM. The DNA of the CDR3 is TGTGCCAGCAGTTTTAACGCAGGGGGTGGCCCCGGGGAGCTGTTTTTT. Translating gives CASSFNAGGGPGELFF.

V is TRBV5-4 and J is TRBJ2-1, with TRBD2 matching over 11 bases. The CDR3 sequence is 17 residues long. J lost 9 bases, V lost 0 bases, and 11 bases had no gene match. Germline V gene lookup returns CDR1 SGHNT and CDR2 YYREEE (reference sequence). CDR3 DNA: TGTGCCAGCAGCTTGGGGGGTAGCGGGGGGGTTCGTGGTGAGCAGTTCTTC. It yields the protein CASSLGGSGGVRGEQFF.

This clone was observed a handful of times. The chain couples TRBV7-8 to TRBJ2-7; possibly TRBD2 for D (5 bases). The V end was cut by 5 bases, the J end by 2 bases, with 13 bases between. CDR1 and CDR2 (germline): SGHVS, FQNEAQ. The CDR3 length is 14 residues. CDR3 DNA sequence: TGTGCCAGCAGCCTATCTCCGGGGACCTACGAGCAGTACTTC. It codes for CASSLSPGTYEQYF.

This rearrangement joins TRBV5-4 to TRBJ2-3; 13 bases fit TRBD2. Per germline, CDR1 SGHNT and CDR2 YYREEE (reference sequence). This CDR3 contains 15 residues. Germline trimming cut 6 bases from V and 1 base from J; bases unmatched to any gene: 2. Here the CDR3 DNA reads TGTGCCAGCAAGACTAGCGGGGGGCGCACAGATACGCAGTATTTT. Translated, it gives CASKTSGGRTDTQYF.

This clone was recorded once. This chain uses TRBV7-9 with TRBJ2-2, with D tentatively TRBD1 (5 bases). The ends were cut back, 2 bases at V and 4 bases at J, with 14 bases in the middle. The germline gives CDR1 SEHNR, CDR2 FQNEAQ (reference sequence). The CDR3 has 16 amino acids. The CDR3 region has the DNA TGTGCCAGCAGCTTATCGAAGGGGCGCGGCACCGGGGAGCTGTTTTTT. It yields the protein CASSLSKGRGTGELFF. The variable domain in full, completed from reference TRBV7-9 and TRBJ2-2, reads DTGVSQNPRHKITKRGQNVTFRCDPISEHNRLYWYRQTLGQGPEFLTYFQNEAQLEKSRLLSDRFSAERPKGSFSTLEIQRTEQGDSAMYLCASSLSKGRGTGELFFGEGSRLTVL.

This clone was detected a few times. This chain uses TRBV7-9 with TRBJ2-5; possible D gene TRBD1, 5 bases. This CDR3 has 15 residues. From germline, CDR1 is SEHNR and CDR2 FQNEAQ (reference sequence). V lost 2 bases to trimming and J lost 2 bases, with 12 bases between them. This CDR3 is CASSLSVRDQETQYF. The DNA of the CDR3 is TGTGCCAGCAGCTTATCGGTCAGGGATCAAGAGACCCAGTACTTC.

The gene calls are TRBV4-1 and TRBJ2-1; 11 nucleotides match TRBD2. Germline CDR1 and CDR2: MGHRA and YSYEKL. The CDR3 extends over 14 amino acids. Losses at the gene ends were 3 bases for V and 7 bases for J; bases not matched to a gene: 2. The CDR3 loop reads CASSHSGGANEQFF. CDR3 DNA: TGCGCCAGCAGCCATAGCGGGGGGGCTAATGAGCAGTTCTTC.

The chain has TRBV11-2 and TRBJ2-1; TRBD1 is a possible D gene (6 bases). CDR3 length: 17 amino acids. Germline V CDR1 and CDR2: SGHAT, FQNNGV. V lost 5 bases to trimming and J lost 4 bases, with 21 bases between them. As DNA, the CDR3 is TGTGCCAGCAGCACCTCCCGACAGGAGCTCCCGTACAATGAGCAGTTCTTC. Residues: CASSTSRQELPYNEQFF.